These T cell receptor beta chains were read from a single sample in a study of immune evolution from preneoplasia to lung adenocarcinoma. Here immunoSEQ multiplex PCR was the method, and the copy in TCRdb shows in-frame clones only, minus some. The sample holds approximately 9,500 clones, around 91% seen once. Material: FFPE invasive lung adenocarcinoma tissue. All receptors come from a person between 65 and 80 years old with invasive lung adenocarcinoma. The CDR3 runs from the conserved cysteine through the conserved F or W.

TRBJ2-2,TRBV28,CASRSGGPILGELFF
TRBJ2-6,TRBV12-5,CASGLVVGTGANVLTF
TRBJ2-3,TRBV7-6,CASSSTSGPDTQYF
TRBJ2-3,TRBV7-5,CARSRTHFVDTQYF
TRBJ1-1,TRBV9,CASSPGTNTEAFF
TRBJ2-3,TRBV28,CASSLTPGGWTDTQYF
TRBJ1-1,TRBV5-1,CASSWSGGNTEAFF
TRBJ1-2,TRBV20-1,CSANTNYGYTF
TRBJ2-1,TRBV9,CASSAQPGQGYNEQFF
TRBJ1-2,TRBV7-6,CASSSPTGGYGYTF
TRBJ2-7,TRBV5-1,CASSSWGAGEQYF
TRBJ2-1,TRBV21-1,CASSKEVF
TRBJ2-1,TRBV19,CASRRTGSYNEQFF
TRBJ1-5,TRBV2,CASTRRRGDSNQPQHF
TRBJ1-2,TRBV6-5,CASRTDYGYTF
TRBJ2-3,TRBV5-6,CASSGDRGSTDTQYF
TRBJ2-1,TRBV11-2,CASSSLAGPLYNEQFF
TRBJ1-2,TRBV11-3,CASSPQGVHTF